The TCR beta chain described here comes from a study of T cell changes during pregnancy in multiple sclerosis. Generated by immunoSEQ multiplex PCR, the TCRdb table keeps only in-frame clones and is missing some. The sample holds about 40,000 clones, roughly 91% seen once. This clone was observed once. The ends lost 5 bases at V and 0 bases at J; junction bases unmatched: 4. CDR1 and CDR2 (germline): SGHNT, YENEEA. The CDR3 consists of 15 residues. Material: CD8+ T cells from peripheral blood mononuclear cells, obtained before pregnancy. This clonotype was sampled from a female donor with multiple sclerosis, enrolled in a pregnancy study. The chain carries TRBV11-3 and TRBJ2-4; TRBD1 matches at 7 bases. The CDR3 reads CASSPDRVAKNIQYF. As DNA, the CDR3 is TGTGCCAGCAGCCCAGACAGGGTAGCCAAAAACATTCAGTACTTC.